The 25 T cell receptor beta chains below come from one sample, sequenced in a study of T cell changes during pregnancy in multiple sclerosis. Libraries were prepared by immunoSEQ multiplex PCR; TCRdb keeps only in-frame clonotypes and omits some of them. The table shows 47,000 or so clones, with almost 90% occurring only once. The sample in question was peripheral blood, obtained after pregnancy. The origin of the receptors is a female donor in good health, enrolled as a control in a pregnancy study.

The chain carries TRBV6-6 and TRBJ1-1, with a weak D call TRBD1 (5 bases). The CDR3 spans 13 residues. Germline CDR1 MNHNY, CDR2 SVGAGI (reference sequence). V gave up 2 bases and J gave up 6 bases, with 10 bases separating them. CDR3 bases: TGTGCCAGCAGTTACAGGGGTTGGGCTGAAGCTTTCTTT. This sequence encodes CASSYRGWAEAFF.

The chain carries TRBV7-3 and TRBJ2-2, with TRBD2 matching over 8 bases. Per germline, CDR1 SGHTA and CDR2 FQGTGA. The CDR3 has 16 residues. V shed 3 bases and J 0 bases; nucleotides not matched to a gene: 3. CDR3 region: CASSLRGASNTGELFF. The CDR3 nucleotides are TGTGCCAGCAGCTTGCGGGGGGCTTCGAACACCGGGGAGCTGTTTTTT.

This sequence joins TRBV9 and TRBJ2-7; no reliable D call. Trimming took 1 base from V and 0 from J, leaving 8 bases between them. Germline V lookup: CDR1 SGDLS, CDR2 YYNGEE. The length of the CDR3 is 14 residues. The CDR3: CASSVRVFSYEQYF. The CDR3 coding sequence is TGTGCCAGCAGCGTACGGGTCTTCTCCTACGAGCAGTACTTC.

The chain uses TRBV13 and TRBJ2-5; 10 bases align to TRBD2. The V gene's germline CDR1 is PRHDT and CDR2 FYEKMQ (reference sequence). V was pared by 5 bases and J by 4 bases, with 13 bases of the junction left unmatched. The CDR3 runs to 17 residues. The CDR3 spells CASSLSGGARGGETQYF. The CDR3 coding sequence is TGTGCCAGCAGCCTGAGCGGGGGGGCCAGAGGAGGAGAGACCCAGTACTTC.

The chain links TRBV7-6 to TRBJ2-1, with D possibly matching TRBD2 (6 bases). The CDR3 covers 15 residues. CDR1 is SGHVS and CDR2 is FNYEAQ in the germline V gene. Trimming removed 1 base from V and 7 bases from J, with 14 bases in between. CDR3 sequence: CASSLGPASENEQFF. CDR3 nucleotide sequence: TGTGCCAGCAGCTTAGGTCCGGCTAGCGAGAATGAGCAGTTCTTC. Variable domain in full (rest from reference TRBV7-6 and TRBJ2-1): GAGVSQSPRYKVTKRGQDVALRCDPISGHVSLYWYRQALGQGPEFLTYFNYEAQQDKSGLPNDRFSAERPEGSISTLTIQRTEQRDSAMYRCASSLGPASENEQFFGPGTRLTVL.

The rearrangement joins TRBV10-1 to TRBJ2-7; 12 bases match TRBD1. The V and J ends lost 5 bases and 1 base, in that order; junction bases with no gene match: 9. The CDR3 consists of 17 residues. The germline V gene encodes CDR1 WNHNN and CDR2 SYGVQD (reference sequence). CDR3 sequence reads: CASSPSGTGGESYEQYF. The DNA for the CDR3 is TGCGCCAGCAGTCCTTCCGGGACAGGGGGCGAATCCTACGAGCAGTACTTC.

In this sample, this clone turned up a few times. The J gene is TRBJ2-1, the V gene TRBV4-1; TRBD2 matches 12 bases. This CDR3 contains 17 residues. V was pared by 1 base and J by 2 bases, with 3 bases of the junction left unmatched. Germline CDR1 and CDR2: MGHRA and YSYEKL. The CDR3 DNA sequence: TGCGCCAGCAGCCAAGTTTCTAGCGGGGGGGCCTACAATGAGCAGTTCTTC. This sequence encodes CASSQVSSGGAYNEQFF.

The V gene is TRBV18, the J gene TRBJ1-1, with 7 bases lining up with TRBD1. The germline V gene encodes CDR1 KGHSH and CDR2 LQKENI. The CDR3 contains 15 residues. Germline trimming cut 5 bases from V and 4 bases from J; bases unmatched to any gene: 10. CDR3 residues: CASSLTGLEGTEAFF. In DNA, the CDR3 is TGTGCCAGCTCATTGACAGGGCTTGAGGGCACTGAAGCTTTCTTT.

This clone has only one observation. The genes are TRBV19 and TRBJ2-7; TRBD1 matches 7 bases. Germline V CDR1 and CDR2: LNHDA, SQIVND (reference sequence). The CDR3 is 17 amino acids. The junction had 11 bases not matched to a gene; V was cut back by 1 base and J by 2 bases. In nucleotides, the CDR3 is TGTGCCAGTAGTATAGGGGGGACAGAATTTAGGACCTACGAGCAGTACTTC. This codes for CASSIGGTEFRTYEQYF.

The chain links TRBV9 to TRBJ2-2, with D unresolved. CDR1 SGDLS and CDR2 YYNGEE come from the germline V gene. V lost 4 bases, J lost 4 bases, and 8 bases lay in between. The CDR3 is 13 amino acids. CDR3 nucleotides: TGTGCCAGCAGCCCTGACACCACCGGGGAGCTGTTTTTT. Amino acids: CASSPDTTGELFF.

Here the CDR3 reads CASSFTGGEQFF. In DNA form, the CDR3 reads TGTGCCAGCAGTTTCACGGGGGGGGAGCAGTTCTTC. The J gene is TRBJ2-1, the V gene TRBV7-9; TRBD2 matches 8 bases. This CDR3 has 12 residues. With V trimmed by 6 bases and J by 10 bases, 5 bases remained unmatched. Germline V gives CDR1 SEHNR, CDR2 FQNEAQ (reference sequence).

The V and J genes are TRBV19 and TRBJ1-1; 7 bases agree with TRBD1. CDR1 is LNHDA and CDR2 is SQIVND in the germline V gene (reference sequence). This CDR3 has 17 amino acids. V lost 7 bases to trimming and J lost 0 bases; unmatched junction nucleotides: 14. CDR3 region: CASTPSTPGGMNTEAFF. CDR3 sequence (DNA): TGTGCCAGTACCCCCAGTACCCCAGGGGGGATGAACACTGAAGCTTTCTTT. The variable domain in full, with the rest retrieved from reference TRBV19 and TRBJ1-1, is DGGITQSPKYLFRKEGQNVTLSCEQNLNHDAMYWYRQDPGQGLRLIYYSQIVNDFQKGDIAEGYSVSREKKESFPLTVTSAQKNPTAFYLCASTPSTPGGMNTEAFFGQGTRLTVV.

This chain links TRBV19 with TRBJ1-2, with TRBD1 as a possible D gene (6 bases). Per germline, CDR1 LNHDA and CDR2 SQIVND (reference sequence). Trimming cost V 1 base and J 4 bases, with 10 bases left between them. CDR3 size: 14 residues. The CDR3 sequence: CASSIGAQGYGYTF. CDR3 coding DNA: TGTGCCAGTAGTATAGGCGCACAGGGCTATGGCTACACCTTC.

This chain joins TRBV10-2 and TRBJ2-1, with 7 nucleotides matching TRBD1. Germline V lookup: CDR1 WSHSY, CDR2 SAAADI. This CDR3 has 13 residues. The V gene end was trimmed by 4 bases and the J gene end by 7 bases; junction bases not matched to a gene: 4. CDR3 region: CASSGQGVNEQFF. In DNA, the CDR3 is TGCGCCAGCAGTGGACAGGGAGTGAATGAGCAGTTCTTC.

CDR3 coding DNA: TGTGCCAGCAGTGATGACTACCGGGACAGGGGGCGGGACGAGCAGTACTTC. Translating gives CASSDDYRDRGRDEQYF. The rearrangement joins TRBV28 to TRBJ2-7, with TRBD1 identical over 12 bases. This CDR3 spans 17 amino acids. Per the germline V gene, CDR1 is MDHEN and CDR2 is SYDVKM. With 5 bases clipped from V and 5 bases from J, the junction kept 13 bases outside the gene matches.

The rearrangement joins TRBV5-6 to TRBJ2-5, with 7 bases that match TRBD2. CDR1 and CDR2 (germline): SGHDT, YYEEEE. With 4 bases clipped from V and 5 bases from J, the junction kept 5 bases outside the gene matches. This CDR3 spans 13 amino acids. The CDR3 loop reads CASSLTGRETQYF. CDR3 DNA: TGTGCCAGCAGCCTGACCGGGAGGGAGACCCAGTACTTC.

This clone came up once. This chain joins TRBV30 and TRBJ1-2, with TRBD1 matching 7 bases. The V segment lost 2 bases and the J segment 10 bases; nucleotides outside the gene matches: 10. The CDR3 covers 13 residues. CDR1 and CDR2 (germline): GTSNPN, SVGIG (reference sequence). CDR3 residues: CAWSYDRDSVYTF. For the CDR3, the DNA is TGTGCCTGGAGTTACGACAGGGATTCTGTCTACACCTTC.

V usage is TRBV11-2 and J usage is TRBJ1-2, with TRBD1 identical over 8 bases. V lost 6 bases to trimming and J lost 8 bases; unmatched junction nucleotides: 5. The CDR3 extends over 12 amino acids. The V gene's germline CDR1 is SGHAT and CDR2 FQNNGV. The CDR3 DNA sequence: TGTGCCAGCAGTCACAGGGGGATCGGCTACACCTTC. It yields the protein CASSHRGIGYTF.

The J gene is TRBJ2-3, the V gene TRBV25-1, with 9 bases fitting TRBD1. The trim removed 3 bases at V and 4 bases at J, leaving 5 bases unmatched. Looked up from germline, CDR1 is MGHDK and CDR2 is SYGVNS. The CDR3 is made up of 15 amino acids. CDR3 in DNA: TGTGCCAGCAGTGATACCGGGACAGGGTCAGATACGCAGTATTTT. It encodes CASSDTGTGSDTQYF.

The CDR3 loop is CASSRGNSNQPQHF. DNA for the CDR3: TGTGCCAGCAGCAGAGGAAATAGCAATCAGCCCCAGCATTTT. The V gene is TRBV27, the J gene TRBJ1-5; D gene ambiguous. This CDR3 spans 14 amino acids. The V end was cut by 6 bases, the J end by 0 bases, with 9 bases between. Germline loops: CDR1 MNHEY, CDR2 SMNVEV (reference sequence).

The CDR3 loop is CASSVRDSGGVTGETQYF. The CDR3 nucleotides read TGTGCCAGCAGCGTAAGGGATAGCGGGGGGGTGACGGGAGAGACCCAGTACTTC. The chain is built from TRBV9 and TRBJ2-5; 11 nucleotides agree with TRBD2. The CDR3 contains 18 residues. In germline, CDR1 is SGDLS, CDR2 YYNGEE. V shed 1 base, J shed 4 bases, and the junction held 12 bases outside the gene matches.

The count of this clone is one. The rearrangement links TRBV21-1 to TRBJ1-6; the D segment call TRBD1 is taken from the table without a DNA check. TRBV21-1 is given as a pseudogene. CDR3 length equals 18 residues. CDR3: CASSSRTGESSYNSPLHF. CDR3 nucleotide sequence: TGTGCCAGCAGCTCACGGACAGGGGAAAGCTCCTATAATTCACCCCTCCACTTT.

V gene TRBV7-9 combines with J gene TRBJ2-4, with TRBD1 matching 9 bases. Trimming took 4 bases from V and 6 from J; bases not matched to a gene: 10. Germline V gene data show CDR1 as SEHNR and CDR2 as FQNEAQ (reference sequence). The CDR3 covers 16 residues. The CDR3 loop is CASSSRQGDLGNIQYF. The CDR3 bases are TGTGCCAGCAGCTCCCGACAGGGGGACCTGGGAAACATTCAGTACTTC. Full variable domain (rest looked up from reference TRBV7-9 and TRBJ2-4): DTGVSQNPRHKITKRGQNVTFRCDPISEHNRLYWYRQTLGQGPEFLTYFQNEAQLEKSRLLSDRFSAERPKGSFSTLEIQRTEQGDSAMYLCASSSRQGDLGNIQYFGAGTRLSVL.

The chain combines TRBV25-1 with TRBJ1-2; D call uncertain. The germline V gene encodes CDR1 MGHDK and CDR2 SYGVNS. V lost 5 bases and J lost 4, with 20 bases in between. This CDR3 has 16 amino acids. The CDR3 sequence: CASSPGPQNRGYGYTF. CDR3 DNA sequence: TGTGCCAGCAGTCCCGGCCCTCAAAATCGGGGCTATGGCTACACCTTC.

This rearrangement joins TRBV5-4 to TRBJ2-1; 7 bases are a match to TRBD2. Germline trimming cut 4 bases from V and 7 bases from J; bases unmatched to any gene: 8. This CDR3 is 14 amino acids long. The germline gives CDR1 SGHNT, CDR2 YYREEE (reference sequence). The CDR3 region has the DNA TGTGCCAGCAGCCCTCTTACCGGGAGGAATGAGCAGTTCTTC. It codes for CASSPLTGRNEQFF.